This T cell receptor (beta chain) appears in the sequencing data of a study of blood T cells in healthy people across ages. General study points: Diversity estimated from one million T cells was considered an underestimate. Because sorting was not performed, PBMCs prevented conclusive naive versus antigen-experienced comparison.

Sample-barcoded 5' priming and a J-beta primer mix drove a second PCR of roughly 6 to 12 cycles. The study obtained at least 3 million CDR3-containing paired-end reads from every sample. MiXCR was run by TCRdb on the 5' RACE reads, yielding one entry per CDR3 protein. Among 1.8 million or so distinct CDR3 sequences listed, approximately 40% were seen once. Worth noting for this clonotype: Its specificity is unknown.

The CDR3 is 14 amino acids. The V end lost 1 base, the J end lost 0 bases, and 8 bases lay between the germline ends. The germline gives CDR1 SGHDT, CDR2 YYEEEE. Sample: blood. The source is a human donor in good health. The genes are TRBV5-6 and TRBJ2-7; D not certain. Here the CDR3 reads CASSLNSLSYEQYF. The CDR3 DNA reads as TGTGCCAGCAGCTTGAACAGTCTCTCCTACGAGCAGTACTTC.